This is a list of T cell receptor beta chains from one sample in a study of early T cells in non-severe SARS-CoV-2 infection. TCRdb called the 5' RACE reads again in MiXCR, with one record for every CDR3 protein. Among fewer than 130,000 distinct CDR3 sequences listed, roughly 13% were seen once. This specimen consisted of whole blood, obtained at baseline. The receptors were sampled from an adult who was a healthcare worker with PCR-confirmed SARS-CoV-2 infection or an uninfected control (not recorded which). Both conserved end residues are part of each CDR3. Each record gives: V gene, J gene, CDR3 length, CDR3 protein.

v_call: TRBV10-2; j_call: TRBJ2-1; cdr3_length: 15; cdr3_aa: CASSELAGDRIEQFF
v_call: TRBV11-1; j_call: TRBJ2-7; cdr3_length: 15; cdr3_aa: CASSLEGPLSYEQYF
v_call: TRBV28; j_call: TRBJ2-7; cdr3_length: 14; cdr3_aa: CASRFTGGRYEQYF
v_call: TRBV6-5; j_call: TRBJ2-5; cdr3_length: 13; cdr3_aa: CASSLPGEETQYF
v_call: TRBV6-1; j_call: TRBJ2-1; cdr3_length: 17; cdr3_aa: CASLSNLGRASYNEQFF
v_call: TRBV4-2; j_call: TRBJ2-2; cdr3_length: 13; cdr3_aa: CASSGRDTGELFF
v_call: TRBV5-1; j_call: TRBJ2-3; cdr3_length: 14; cdr3_aa: CASSLARSTDTQYF
v_call: TRBV5-1; j_call: TRBJ2-2; cdr3_length: 15; cdr3_aa: CASSPTSRETGELFF
v_call: TRBV7-6; j_call: TRBJ2-3; cdr3_length: 15; cdr3_aa: CASSPTGGNTDTQYF
v_call: TRBV6-6; j_call: TRBJ1-5; cdr3_length: 18; cdr3_aa: CASSAVRDIGFSNQPQHF
v_call: TRBV19; j_call: TRBJ1-4; cdr3_length: 15; cdr3_aa: CASSATRATNEKLFF
v_call: TRBV12-3/TRBV12-4; j_call: TRBJ1-3; cdr3_length: 16; cdr3_aa: CASSPRGASSGNTIYF
v_call: TRBV18; j_call: TRBJ2-1; cdr3_length: 16; cdr3_aa: CASSPPQGLGNNEQFF
v_call: TRBV20-1; j_call: TRBJ1-1; cdr3_length: 13; cdr3_aa: CSARDRTGRQAFF
v_call: TRBV7-9; j_call: TRBJ2-1; cdr3_length: 12; cdr3_aa: CASTEVVIEQFF
v_call: TRBV19; j_call: TRBJ2-1; cdr3_length: 14; cdr3_aa: CASRLPGQHNEQFF
v_call: TRBV19; j_call: TRBJ2-2; cdr3_length: 14; cdr3_aa: CASSSRVNTGELFF
v_call: TRBV12-3/TRBV12-4; j_call: TRBJ2-6; cdr3_length: 15; cdr3_aa: CASSEHRSGANVLTF
v_call: TRBV5-1; j_call: TRBJ2-7; cdr3_length: 15; cdr3_aa: CASSPGGTSGNEQYF
v_call: TRBV7-6; j_call: TRBJ2-5; cdr3_length: 14; cdr3_aa: CASSRGLAEETQYF
v_call: TRBV19; j_call: TRBJ2-2; cdr3_length: 10; cdr3_aa: CATGALELFF
v_call: TRBV3-1; j_call: TRBJ1-6; cdr3_length: 15; cdr3_aa: CASSPLRGQDSPLHF
v_call: TRBV12-3/TRBV12-4; j_call: TRBJ1-4; cdr3_length: 14; cdr3_aa: CASTHIRREGKLFF
v_call: TRBV7-9; j_call: TRBJ2-1; cdr3_length: 16; cdr3_aa: CASTGGVGPSQNEQFF
v_call: TRBV20-1; j_call: TRBJ2-7; cdr3_length: 13; cdr3_aa: CSAIGDSAYEQYF
v_call: TRBV5-5; j_call: TRBJ2-1; cdr3_length: 15; cdr3_aa: CASSSTSGVYNEQFF
v_call: TRBV29-1; j_call: TRBJ2-7; cdr3_length: 13; cdr3_aa: CSGGLAGGGEQYF